This entry lists 17 T cell receptor beta chains sequenced from one sample in a study of blood T cell repertoires in COVID-19. Here immunoSEQ multiplex PCR was the method, and the copy in TCRdb shows in-frame clones only, minus some. The sample holds about 150,000 clones, approximately 80% seen once. The specimen sequenced was PBMCs or T cells enriched from blood (not recorded which). The receptors shown here come from a woman aged 50 to 60 who had recovered from COVID-19.

This chain links TRBV10-3 with TRBJ1-1; TRBD1 might be the D (5 bases). Germline CDR1 and CDR2: ENHRY and SYGVKD. This CDR3 spans 14 amino acids. V was pared by 4 bases and J by 1 base, with 10 bases between. CDR3 loop: CAISGQGRNTEAFF. For the CDR3, the DNA is TGTGCCATCAGTGGCCAGGGAAGGAACACTGAAGCTTTCTTT.

This chain joins TRBV15 and TRBJ1-5, with 7 bases matching TRBD1. CDR3 length: 16 amino acids. The V segment lost 1 base and the J segment 4 bases; nucleotides outside the gene matches: 7. Germline V CDR1 and CDR2: LNHNV, YYDKDF (reference sequence). The CDR3 nucleotides are TGTGCCACCAGCAGAGCCCAGGGGGAAGGGAATCAGCCCCAGCATTTT. Translating gives CATSRAQGEGNQPQHF.

Only a few counts were recorded for this clone. This rearrangement joins TRBV7-2 to TRBJ2-5; 8 bases line up with TRBD2. V was clipped by 8 bases and J by 5 bases; unmatched bases: 10. Germline values: CDR1 SGHTA, CDR2 FQGNSA. There are 14 residues in the CDR3. CDR3 region: CASCPGGAQETQYF. CDR3 DNA sequence: TGTGCCAGCTGCCCGGGGGGGGCCCAGGAGACCCAGTACTTC.

The rearrangement links TRBV28 to TRBJ2-1; 8 positions agree with TRBD1. This CDR3 region has 15 residues. Germline values: CDR1 MDHEN, CDR2 SYDVKM. Unmatched junction bases numbered 10, after V lost 5 bases and J lost 7 bases. The CDR3 loop is CASSRTGTGNNEQFF. CDR3 DNA: TGTGCCAGCAGTCGTACCGGGACAGGCAATAATGAGCAGTTCTTC.

The chain combines TRBV19 with TRBJ1-2, with 12 bases lining up with TRBD1. Germline V gives CDR1 LNHDA, CDR2 SQIVND (reference sequence). V lost 5 bases, J lost 7 bases, and 5 bases stayed unmatched. There are 14 residues in the CDR3. CDR3 coding DNA: TGTGCCAGTAGTTTGGGACAGGGGGCGTCTGGCTACACCTTC. Translation: CASSLGQGASGYTF.

The chain combines TRBV7-3 with TRBJ1-1, with D unclear. This CDR3 has 13 amino acids. Germline CDR1 and CDR2: SGHTA and FQGTGA. The germline V and J ends were trimmed by 2 bases and 7 bases, with 11 bases remaining between them. The DNA for the CDR3 is TGTGCCAGCAGCTTACGGGGAGCGGATGAAGCTTTCTTT. This encodes CASSLRGADEAFF.

The V and J genes are TRBV5-4 and TRBJ1-1; D perhaps matches TRBD1 (6 bases). The CDR3 runs to 13 residues. V was trimmed by 2 bases and J by 3 bases, leaving 8 bases between them. Germline V gene lookup returns CDR1 SGHNT and CDR2 YYREEE (reference sequence). Written as DNA, the CDR3 is TGTGCCAGCAGCTTAGACAGGCACACTGAAGCTTTCTTT. This translates into CASSLDRHTEAFF.

The chain joins TRBV9 to TRBJ2-1; D is undetermined. CDR1 and CDR2 (germline): SGDLS, YYNGEE. This CDR3 spans 13 amino acids. V was pared by 1 base and J by 13 bases, with 15 bases between. The CDR3 coding sequence is TGTGCCAGCAGCGTACAGACTGGAAAAGACCAGTTCTTC. Encoded protein: CASSVQTGKDQFF. Supplemented by reference TRBV9 and TRBJ2-1, the full variable domain reads DSGVTQTPKHLITATGQRVTLRCSPRSGDLSVYWYQQSLDQGLQFLIQYYNGEERAKGNILERFSAQQFPDLHSELNLSSLELGDSALYFCASSVQTGKDQFFGPGTRLTVL.

The gene calls are TRBV28 and TRBJ1-2; D perhaps matches TRBD1 (5 bases). Trimming pared 5 bases from V and 4 bases from J, leaving 17 bases between. The germline gives CDR1 MDHEN, CDR2 SYDVKM. CDR3 length: 15 residues. The CDR3 spells CASSPPSDSLYGYTF. The CDR3 bases are TGTGCCAGCAGTCCACCGAGCGACAGCCTCTATGGCTACACCTTC.

The chain uses TRBV18 and TRBJ2-6; TRBD1 matches 9 bases. Trimming cost V 0 bases and J 2 bases; bases outside gene matches: 11. The CDR3 contains 20 residues. The germline V gene has CDR1 KGHSH and CDR2 LQKENI. The CDR3 DNA follows: TGTGCCAGCTCACCACCTACCGGGACAGGGAATCGCGCTGGGGCCAACGTCCTGACTTTC. It specifies CASSPPTGTGNRAGANVLTF.

The chain joins TRBV6-5 to TRBJ1-2, with D perhaps TRBD1 (6 bases). Trimming removed 2 bases from V and 6 bases from J, with 13 bases in between. Germline loops: CDR1 MNHEY, CDR2 SVGAGI. CDR3 size: 14 residues. CDR3 nucleotides: TGTGCCAGCAGTTACGGTATCGCAGGGGATGGCTACACCTTC. Its protein product is CASSYGIAGDGYTF.

V gene TRBV7-2 combines with J gene TRBJ2-5, with a possible D match to TRBD2 (7 bases). From germline, CDR1 is SGHTA and CDR2 FQGNSA. V was clipped by 5 bases and J by 5 bases, with 15 bases between them. The CDR3 runs 14 residues. The CDR3 DNA reads as TGTGCCAGCAGCCAAGGGGGGGGCCGGGAGACCCAGTACTTC. It translates to CASSQGGGRETQYF.

The rearrangement links TRBV10-3 to TRBJ2-5, with 7 bases fitting TRBD1. In germline, CDR1 is ENHRY, CDR2 SYGVKD. Germline trimming cut 2 bases from V and 0 bases from J; bases unmatched to any gene: 6. CDR3 size: 16 residues. CDR3 bases: TGTGCCATCAGTGAGCATAGGACAGGCTACCAAGAGACCCAGTACTTC. Its translation is CAISEHRTGYQETQYF.

The genes are TRBV7-8 and TRBJ2-1; 14 nucleotides match TRBD2. The CDR3 length is 15 residues. The V segment lost 5 bases and the J segment 10 bases; nucleotides outside the gene matches: 7. Germline loops: CDR1 SGHVS, CDR2 FQNEAQ. CDR3 amino acids: CASSHGLAGGGEQFF. The CDR3 DNA is TGTGCCAGCAGCCACGGACTAGCGGGGGGTGGGGAGCAGTTCTTC.

The chain links TRBV25-1 to TRBJ1-1; 7 bases are a match to TRBD1. The CDR3 runs to 15 residues. The junction had 10 bases not matched to a gene; V was cut back by 6 bases and J by 3 bases. From germline, CDR1 is MGHDK and CDR2 SYGVNS. This CDR3 reads CASSWGGDSHTEAFF. DNA of the CDR3: TGTGCCAGCAGCTGGGGCGGGGACAGCCACACTGAAGCTTTCTTT.

The chain joins TRBV18 to TRBJ1-1; 8 nucleotides match TRBD1. Germline trimming cut 3 bases from V and 1 base from J; bases unmatched to any gene: 1. CDR3 length equals 14 residues. Germline V gives CDR1 KGHSH, CDR2 LQKENI. Here the CDR3 reads CASSPGQGNTEAFF. CDR3 nucleotide sequence: TGTGCCAGCTCACCCGGACAGGGGAACACTGAAGCTTTCTTT.

This chain uses TRBV5-6 with TRBJ2-7, with unresolved D. The CDR3 spans 12 residues. Germline assignment: CDR1 SGHDT and CDR2 YYEEEE. V was pared by 4 bases and J by 4 bases, with 9 bases between. For the CDR3, the DNA is TGTGCCAGCAGCCTTGACACGTACGAGCAGTACTTC. Protein: CASSLDTYEQYF.